This record looks at one TCR beta chain sequence and its context. Antigen specificity is unknown. Donors were nominally healthy when sampled, though unrecorded immune exposures were likely. PCR was performed using 60 Vbeta and 13 Jbeta primers. Only in-frame clones appear in the TCRdb table, and some are missing; sequencing was by immunoSEQ multiplex PCR. The data contain around 150,000 clones, approximately 80% of them seen just once; the ten biggest clones take up approximately 1.8%. The sample is drawn from a study of cytomegalovirus exposure and HLA in healthy donors. Study-level background: There were some 410 genotyped donors. Of these, about 80% fell in the genetic ancestry cluster associated with self-reported Caucasian donors.

Overall study results and limits: Certain indistinguishable V segments, among them TRBV6-2 and TRBV6-3, were excluded.

The length of the CDR3 is 15 residues. The trim removed 4 bases at V and 6 bases at J, leaving 6 bases unmatched. Per germline, CDR1 MDHEN and CDR2 SYDVKM. The TCR was taken from a man aged 35 to 55 in good health and CMV-seronegative. The V and J genes are TRBV28 and TRBJ2-1, with TRBD1 identical over 10 bases. The sample consisted of PBMCs. This chain's CDR3 is CASSSGTGELNEQFF. As DNA, the CDR3 is TGTGCCAGCAGTTCCGGGACAGGGGAACTCAATGAGCAGTTCTTC.